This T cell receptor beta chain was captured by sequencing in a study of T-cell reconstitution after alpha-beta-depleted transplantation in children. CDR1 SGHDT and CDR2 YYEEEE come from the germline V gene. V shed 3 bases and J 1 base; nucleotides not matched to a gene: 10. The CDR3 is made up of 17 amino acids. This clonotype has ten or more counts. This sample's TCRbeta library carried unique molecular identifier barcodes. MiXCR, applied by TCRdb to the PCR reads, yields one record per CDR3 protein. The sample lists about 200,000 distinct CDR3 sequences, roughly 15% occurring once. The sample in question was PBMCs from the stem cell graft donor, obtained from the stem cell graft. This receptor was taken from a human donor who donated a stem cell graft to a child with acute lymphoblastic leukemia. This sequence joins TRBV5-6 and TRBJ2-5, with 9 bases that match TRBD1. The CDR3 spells CASSSYPGTGIQETQYF. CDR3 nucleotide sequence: TGTGCCAGCAGCTCCTACCCCGGGACAGGGATCCAAGAGACCCAGTACTTC.